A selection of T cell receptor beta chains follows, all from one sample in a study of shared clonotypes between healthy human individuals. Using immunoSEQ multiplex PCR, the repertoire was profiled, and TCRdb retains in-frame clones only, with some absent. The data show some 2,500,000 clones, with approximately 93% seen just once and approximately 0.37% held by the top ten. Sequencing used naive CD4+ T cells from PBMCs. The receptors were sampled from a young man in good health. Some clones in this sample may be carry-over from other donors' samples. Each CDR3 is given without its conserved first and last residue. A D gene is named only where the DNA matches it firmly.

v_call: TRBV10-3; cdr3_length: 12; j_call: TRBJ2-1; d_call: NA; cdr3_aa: AISSRDGTNEQF
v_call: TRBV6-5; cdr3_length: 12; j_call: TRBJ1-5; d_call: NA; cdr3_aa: ASEGDVSNQPQH
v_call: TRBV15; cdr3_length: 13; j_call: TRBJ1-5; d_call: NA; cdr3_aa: ATSREYQGRQPQH
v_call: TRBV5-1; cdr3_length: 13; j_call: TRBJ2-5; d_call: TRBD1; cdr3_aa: ASSLWAGGGETQY
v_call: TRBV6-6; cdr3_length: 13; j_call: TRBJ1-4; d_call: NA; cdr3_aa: ATKVMDATNEKLF
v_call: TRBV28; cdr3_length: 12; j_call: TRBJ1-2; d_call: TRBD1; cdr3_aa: ASSLGQGNYGYT
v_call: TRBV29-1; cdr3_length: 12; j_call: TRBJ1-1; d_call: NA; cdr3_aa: SVEDLWANTEAF
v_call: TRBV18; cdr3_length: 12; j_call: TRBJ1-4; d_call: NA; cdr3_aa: ASSPLGTNEKLF
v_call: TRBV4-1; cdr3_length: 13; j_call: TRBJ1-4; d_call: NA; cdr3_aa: ASSQTGTPNEKLF
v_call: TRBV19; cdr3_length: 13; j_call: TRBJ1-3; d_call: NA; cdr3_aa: ASSLFGDGGNTIY
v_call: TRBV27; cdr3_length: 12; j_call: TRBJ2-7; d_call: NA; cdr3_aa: ASSLTSEALEQY
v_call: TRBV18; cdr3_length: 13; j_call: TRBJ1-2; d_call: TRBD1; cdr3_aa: ASSPGQGVGDGYT
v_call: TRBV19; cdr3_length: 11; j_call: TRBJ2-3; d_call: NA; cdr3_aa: ASTRGAGDTQY
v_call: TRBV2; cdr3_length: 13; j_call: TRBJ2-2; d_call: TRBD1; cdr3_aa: ASRRQGANTGELF
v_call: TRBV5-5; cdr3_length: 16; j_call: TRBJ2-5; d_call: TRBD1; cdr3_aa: ASSLEGWARDSKETQY
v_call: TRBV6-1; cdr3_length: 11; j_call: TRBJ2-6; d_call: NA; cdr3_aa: ASSVSGANVLT
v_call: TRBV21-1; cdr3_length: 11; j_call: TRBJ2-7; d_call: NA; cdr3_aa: ASSKGTSYEQY
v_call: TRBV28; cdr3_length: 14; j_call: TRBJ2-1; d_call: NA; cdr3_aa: ASSLPGGSLYNEQF
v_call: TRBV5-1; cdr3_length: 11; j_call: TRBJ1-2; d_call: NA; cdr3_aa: ASSLRSEYGYT
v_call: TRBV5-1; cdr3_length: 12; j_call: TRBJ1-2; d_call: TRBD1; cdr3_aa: ASSSDRANYGYT
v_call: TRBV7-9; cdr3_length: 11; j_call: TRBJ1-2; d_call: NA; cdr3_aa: ASSLVASYGYT
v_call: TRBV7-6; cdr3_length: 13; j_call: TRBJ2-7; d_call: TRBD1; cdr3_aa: ASSLAGTGSYEQY
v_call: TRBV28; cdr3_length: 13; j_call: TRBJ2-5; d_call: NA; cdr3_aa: ASRPRERMIETQY
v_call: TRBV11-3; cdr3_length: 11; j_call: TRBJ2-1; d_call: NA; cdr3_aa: ASSLDPDGEQF
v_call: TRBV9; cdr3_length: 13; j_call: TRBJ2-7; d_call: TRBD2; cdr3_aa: ASSVEGGRAHEQY
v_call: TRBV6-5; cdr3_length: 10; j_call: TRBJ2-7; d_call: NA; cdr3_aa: ASSRPIYEQY
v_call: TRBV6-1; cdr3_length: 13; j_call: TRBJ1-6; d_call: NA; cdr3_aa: ASSEGLSGSSPLH
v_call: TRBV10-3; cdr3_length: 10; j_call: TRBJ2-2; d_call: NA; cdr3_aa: AISEGTGELF
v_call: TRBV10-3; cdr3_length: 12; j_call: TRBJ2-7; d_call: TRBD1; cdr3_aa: AISGTGAQYEQY
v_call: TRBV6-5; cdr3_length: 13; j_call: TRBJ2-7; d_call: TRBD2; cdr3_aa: ASSQGLAGAYEQY
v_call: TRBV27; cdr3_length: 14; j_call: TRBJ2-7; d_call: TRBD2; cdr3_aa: ASSQAKGGHQGEQY